This T cell receptor beta chain was obtained from a study of early T cells in non-severe SARS-CoV-2 infection. In its sample, this clonotype was seen a few times. TCRdb re-derived calls from the 5' RACE reads in MiXCR, one entry per CDR3 protein. Of about 35,000 distinct CDR3 sequences in the sample, roughly 4.5% were seen once. The CDR3 is made up of 14 amino acids. The germline gives CDR1 SGHRS, CDR2 YFSETQ. Trimming removed 0 bases from V and 3 bases from J, with 9 bases in between. The chain uses TRBV5-1 and TRBJ1-2; D uncertain. Source material: whole blood. The receptor comes from an adult who was a healthcare worker with PCR-confirmed SARS-CoV-2 infection or an uninfected control (not recorded which). In DNA form, the CDR3 reads TGCGCCAGCAGCTTGGATGCAGAATACTATGGCTACACCTTC. Its protein product is CASSLDAEYYGYTF.